Shown below are 11 T cell receptor beta chains from a single sample sequenced in a study of T cell clonotyping in hematopoietic cell transplantation. TCRdb's table, derived via immunoSEQ multiplex PCR, lists solely in-frame clones and lacks some. The sample lists thousands of clones, approximately 76% seen once, with about 35% in the top ten. This specimen consisted of peripheral blood mononuclear cells, obtained 100 days after allogeneic stem cell transplant. The receptors were sampled from a male patient in his fifties who had an allogeneic stem cell transplant from an unrelated donor, so the T cells may come from the graft donor. Some clones in this sample may be carry-over from other donors' samples.

V and J are TRBV7-6 and TRBJ2-2; 12 bases are a match to TRBD2. The germline gives CDR1 SGHVS, CDR2 FNYEAQ. The CDR3 totals 16 residues. Trimming removed 5 bases from V and 3 bases from J; junction bases left unmatched: 4. The CDR3 reads CASSILAGGHTGELFF. The CDR3 bases are TGTGCCAGCAGCATCCTAGCGGGGGGGCACACCGGGGAGCTGTTTTTT.

This rearrangement joins TRBV5-1 to TRBJ2-7; 7 nucleotides align to TRBD1. The CDR3 contains 14 residues. V lost 4 bases and J lost 2; bases outside the gene matches: 6. CDR1 is SGHRS, CDR2 YFSETQ, per germline. As DNA, the CDR3 is TGCGCCAGCAGCCTACGGGACAGTCCCTACGAGCAGTACTTC. Its protein product is CASSLRDSPYEQYF.

The chain links TRBV7-9 to TRBJ2-5; 9 nucleotides align to TRBD2. With 1 base clipped from V and 9 bases from J, the junction kept 9 bases outside the gene matches. This CDR3 has 15 amino acids. Germline V lookup: CDR1 SEHNR, CDR2 FQNEAQ (reference sequence). The CDR3 coding sequence is TGTGCCAGCAGCTTAGATGGCGGGGGGGCCGGGGCCCAGTACTTC. Its protein is CASSLDGGGAGAQYF.

The V and J genes are TRBV2 and TRBJ2-1, with TRBD2 matching 9 bases. V shed 6 bases and J 5 bases; nucleotides not matched to a gene: 8. This CDR3 is built from 15 residues. Looked up from germline, CDR1 is SNHLY and CDR2 is FYNNEI. CDR3 nucleotides: TGTGCCAGCAGCCCCCGACTAGCGGCGAACAATGAGCAGTTCTTC. As protein: CASSPRLAANNEQFF.

This chain uses TRBV28 with TRBJ2-5; D remains ambiguous. V was pared by 3 bases and J by 0 bases, with 8 bases between. There are 14 residues in the CDR3. Germline V gene lookup returns CDR1 MDHEN and CDR2 SYDVKM. As DNA, the CDR3 is TGTGCCAGCAGTTTGCCGAGTAACCAAGAGACCCAGTACTTC. It codes for CASSLPSNQETQYF.

The chain uses TRBV11-1 and TRBJ2-3; maybe TRBD2 (7 bases). The germline CDR1 and CDR2 sequences are SGHAT and FQDESV (reference sequence). Trimming pared 5 bases from V and 5 bases from J, leaving 14 bases between. The CDR3 consists of 14 residues. The CDR3 DNA reads TGTGCCAGCAGCAGGGGGACTACCGGAGATACGCAGTATTTT. It yields the protein CASSRGTTGDTQYF.

The chain employs TRBV6-5 and TRBJ2-2; TRBD2 is a possible D gene (6 bases). Germline assignment: CDR1 MNHEY and CDR2 SVGAGI. Deletions cut 6 bases from V and 7 bases from J, with 18 bases between. This CDR3 comprises 15 residues. This CDR3 reads CASRSDGRISGELFF. Written as DNA, the CDR3 is TGTGCCAGCAGGTCGGACGGGAGAATCAGCGGGGAGCTGTTTTTT.

This clone came up once. This chain joins TRBV11-2 and TRBJ1-4; possibly TRBD1 for D (5 bases). Per the germline V gene, CDR1 is SGHAT and CDR2 is FQNNGV. The CDR3 has 15 amino acids. The V end lost 0 bases, the J end lost 8 bases, and 13 bases lay between the germline ends. The DNA for the CDR3 is TGTGCCAGCAGCTTAGATAGCACAGGTGGAGAAAAACTGTTTTTT. Encoded protein: CASSLDSTGGEKLFF.

The chain uses TRBV19 and TRBJ1-5; unclear D gene. Trimming pared 4 bases from V and 0 bases from J, leaving 13 bases between. In germline, CDR1 is LNHDA, CDR2 SQIVND (reference sequence). CDR3 length: 16 amino acids. In DNA, the CDR3 is TGTGCCAGTAGTACAACCTTTGTGGGTAGCAATCAGCCCCAGCATTTT. Protein: CASSTTFVGSNQPQHF.

This CDR3 is CASTTGAGELFF. DNA for the CDR3: TGTGCCAGCACCACGGGGGCCGGGGAGCTGTTTTTT. The chain uses TRBV6-5 and TRBJ2-2; a possible D gene is TRBD2 (6 bases). The CDR3 contains 12 residues. CDR1 and CDR2 from the germline V gene are MNHEY and SVGAGI. V was cut by 7 bases and J by 6 bases, with 9 bases left in between.

This clone is a singleton in its sample. CDR3 bases: TGTGCCAGCAGGCGCGCGGGAGATACCGGGGAGCTGTTTTTT. It is translated as CASRRAGDTGELFF. The V gene is TRBV6-6, the J gene TRBJ2-2, with 7 bases that match TRBD2. From germline, CDR1 is MNHNY and CDR2 SVGAGI (reference sequence). The junction had 6 bases not matched to a gene; V was cut back by 6 bases and J by 5 bases. The CDR3 has 14 residues.